The 20 T cell receptor beta chains below were found in one sample sequenced in a study of sequential checkpoint blockade in melanoma. Some clones are missing from TCRdb's copy, which holds only in-frame ones; the method was immunoSEQ multiplex PCR. The sample includes some 21,000 clones, roughly four fifths of them seen just once. Stated treatment: randomized to nivolumab then ipilimumab (arm A) or the reverse (arm B). The specimen was CD8+ T cells sorted from blood (inferred from file names), collected from a patient given nivolumab and ipilimumab in sequence. The receptors were gathered from a human donor with melanoma.

The chain combines TRBV2 with TRBJ2-7, with TRBD1 identical over 7 bases. This CDR3 has 17 amino acids. CDR1 SNHLY and CDR2 FYNNEI come from the germline V gene. The V gene end was trimmed by 3 bases and the J gene end by 1 base; junction bases not matched to a gene: 12. CDR3 sequence reads: CASSDPLFGTASYEQYF. As DNA, the CDR3 is TGTGCCAGCAGTGACCCCTTATTTGGGACAGCTTCCTACGAGCAGTACTTC.

Turning to this clone: The junction differs from germline at one of its ends, possibly a read error. The CDR3 DNA is TGTGCCAGCAGCCTAGCGGGAGTGAATGAGCAGTTCTTC. Protein: CASSLAGVNEQFF. The chain links TRBV7-9 to TRBJ2-1; 10 bases are a match to TRBD2. Germline V gives CDR1 SEHNR, CDR2 FQNEAQ (reference sequence). The CDR3 totals 13 residues.

The chain is built from TRBV7-9 and TRBJ2-2, with 7 positions matching TRBD1. J gave up 3 bases and V 5 bases, and 6 bases lay outside the gene matches. In germline, CDR1 is SEHNR, CDR2 FQNEAQ (reference sequence). This CDR3 contains 15 residues. CDR3 DNA sequence: TGTGCCAGCAGCCGACGACAGGGCGACACCGGGGAGCTGTTTTTT. This sequence encodes CASSRRQGDTGELFF.

The rearrangement uses TRBV2 and TRBJ2-7; weak D call: TRBD1 (5 bases). The V end lost 6 bases, the J end lost 0 bases, and 15 bases lay between the germline ends. CDR3 length: 15 residues. Germline CDR1 reads SNHLY; CDR2 reads FYNNEI. CDR3 residues: CASRTASGSSYEQYF. The CDR3 coding sequence is TGTGCCAGCAGAACGGCTTCAGGGTCCTCCTACGAGCAGTACTTC.

This chain connects TRBV19 to TRBJ1-3; unclear D gene. The CDR3 runs 12 residues. Germline CDR1 LNHDA, CDR2 SQIVND (reference sequence). Trimming shortened V by 5 bases and J by 0 bases, and 2 bases separated the two germline ends. The CDR3 loop is CASSLSGNTIYF. The CDR3 bases are TGTGCCAGTAGTCTCTCTGGAAACACCATATATTTT.

The rearrangement joins TRBV29-1 to TRBJ2-1; TRBD1 matches at 8 bases. The CDR3 runs to 13 residues. V dropped 6 bases and J dropped 5; count of bases not matched to a gene: 6. The germline CDR1 and CDR2 sequences are SQVTM and ANQGSEA. The CDR3 loop is CSVRTGKNNEQFF. The CDR3 DNA is TGCAGCGTACGGACAGGGAAGAACAATGAGCAGTTCTTC.

This clone was recorded once. The chain links TRBV28 to TRBJ2-7; tentatively, D is TRBD2 (6 bases). V shed 5 bases and J shed 3 bases, with 14 bases lying between them. This CDR3 is built from 14 residues. Germline assignment: CDR1 MDHEN and CDR2 SYDVKM. CDR3 protein: CASSRTGAFYEQYF. The DNA for the CDR3 is TGTGCCAGCAGTCGGACGGGAGCATTCTACGAGCAGTACTTC.

The CDR3 loop reads CASSATGGSGQPQHF. Here the CDR3 DNA reads TGTGCCAGCAGCGCCACAGGGGGGAGTGGTCAGCCCCAGCATTTT. The chain carries TRBV21-1 and TRBJ1-5; the table's TRBD1 call for D was not verified on the DNA. TRBV21-1 is designated a pseudogene. The CDR3 loop spans 15 amino acids.

This rearrangement joins TRBV5-1 to TRBJ2-1; 10 nucleotides align to TRBD1. This CDR3 comprises 16 residues. Germline V CDR1 and CDR2: SGHRS, YFSETQ. Trimming at V came to 2 bases and at J to 0 bases, leaving 2 bases not matched to a gene. CDR3 protein: CASSFGQGVSYNEQFF. The CDR3 nucleotides read TGCGCCAGCAGCTTCGGACAGGGGGTCTCCTACAATGAGCAGTTCTTC.

This clone has a handful of counts. DNA of the CDR3: TGTGCCAGCAGGGGGACAAGGCAGAACACCGGGGAGCTGTTTTTT. Protein sequence: CASRGTRQNTGELFF. The chain is built from TRBV27 and TRBJ2-2; weak D call: TRBD1 (6 bases). This CDR3 has 15 amino acids. The germline CDR1 and CDR2 sequences are MNHEY and SMNVEV (reference sequence). V lost 6 bases and J 1 base, leaving 12 bases between the germline ends.

Comments on this clone: Germline and junction disagree at one end, which may indicate a read error. The same CDR3 also results from other DNA sequences found in this sample. The rearrangement joins TRBV7-2 to TRBJ2-5, with 9 bases identical to TRBD2. The CDR3 runs to 15 residues. CDR1 is SGHTA and CDR2 is FQGNSA in the germline V gene. CDR3 sequence: CASSPREGRGETQYF. Written as DNA, the CDR3 is TGCGCCAGCAGCCCGCGGGAGGGCCGGGGGGAGACCCAGTACTTC.

The CDR3: CASTQRDRRETQYF. Written as DNA, the CDR3 is TGTGCCAGTACTCAGCGGGACAGGAGGGAGACCCAGTACTTC. V usage is TRBV19 and J usage is TRBJ2-5, with a weak D call TRBD1 (8 bases). The germline V and J ends were trimmed by 7 bases and 5 bases, with 17 bases remaining between them. The V gene's germline CDR1 is LNHDA and CDR2 SQIVND (reference sequence). This CDR3 is 14 amino acids long.

This clone turned up a few times. V usage is TRBV19 and J usage is TRBJ1-5; possible D gene TRBD1, 6 bases. Germline CDR1 and CDR2: LNHDA and SQIVND (reference sequence). Trimming took off 8 bases at V and 0 bases at J, with 14 bases between the two ends. The CDR3 loop spans 15 amino acids. The CDR3, as DNA: TGTGCCAGTCGGACAGTCGAGAATAGCAATCAGCCCCAGCATTTT. It specifies CASRTVENSNQPQHF.

J is TRBJ2-5 and V is TRBV30, with D possibly being TRBD2 (5 bases). CDR1 is GTSNPN, CDR2 SVGIG, per germline (reference sequence). Trimming stripped 3 bases from V and 5 bases from J, with 10 bases between. The length of the CDR3 is 12 residues. Here the CDR3 DNA reads TGTGCCTGGAGCCCGGGCGGGGAGACCCAGTACTTC. The encoded protein is CAWSPGGETQYF.

This chain joins TRBV10-1 and TRBJ2-7, with 14 bases lining up with TRBD2. V trimming: 4 bases; J trimming: 0 bases; junction bases outside the gene matches: 11. The CDR3 covers 19 residues. Germline CDR1 reads WNHNN; CDR2 reads SYGVQD (reference sequence). In DNA form, the CDR3 reads TGCGCCAGCAGTGGGCCGACTAGCGGGAGGGCCCGGAGCTCCTACGAGCAGTACTTC. Its protein is CASSGPTSGRARSSYEQYF.

This chain uses TRBV5-5 with TRBJ2-2; a weak D match, TRBD2 (6 bases). This CDR3 is 15 amino acids long. V lost 5 bases and J lost 1, with 12 bases in between. Germline assignment: CDR1 SGHKS and CDR2 YYEKEE (reference sequence). The chain's CDR3 is CASSFRDLNTGELFF. The CDR3 nucleotides read TGTGCCAGCAGTTTCAGGGACTTGAACACCGGGGAGCTGTTTTTT.

This chain joins TRBV15 and TRBJ2-5, with D unclear. In germline, CDR1 is LNHNV, CDR2 YYDKDF (reference sequence). CDR3 size: 12 residues. The V end lost 1 base, the J end lost 5 bases, and 5 bases lay between the germline ends. This chain's CDR3 is CATSRVMETQYF. The CDR3 coding sequence is TGTGCCACCAGCAGAGTTATGGAGACCCAGTACTTC.

This chain joins TRBV7-2 and TRBJ2-7; 9 bases fit TRBD2. The germline V gene encodes CDR1 SGHTA and CDR2 FQGNSA. With 4 bases clipped from V and 3 bases from J, the junction kept 4 bases outside the gene matches. The CDR3 is made up of 14 amino acids. For the CDR3, the DNA is TGTGCCAGCAGCTCCATAGCGGGGGTCTACGAGCAGTACTTC. Translating gives CASSSIAGVYEQYF.

This sequence joins TRBV6-1 and TRBJ1-2; 10 nucleotides align to TRBD1. J was trimmed by 7 bases and V by 0 bases; bases with no gene match: 5. Germline V gene data show CDR1 as MNHNS and CDR2 as SASEGT. The CDR3 has 15 amino acids. CDR3 sequence reads: CASSEARDRGSGYTF. CDR3 nucleotides: TGTGCCAGCAGTGAAGCCCGGGACAGGGGAAGTGGCTACACCTTC.

DNA for the CDR3: TGCAGCGTTGAAGCAGGGTTCACTGTGCAGTTCTTC. Encoded protein: CSVEAGFTVQFF. The V gene is TRBV29-1, the J gene TRBJ2-1; TRBD1 might be the D (5 bases). The germline CDR1 and CDR2 sequences are SQVTM and ANQGSEA. V shed 1 base and J shed 12 bases, with 13 bases lying between them. The CDR3 runs 12 residues.